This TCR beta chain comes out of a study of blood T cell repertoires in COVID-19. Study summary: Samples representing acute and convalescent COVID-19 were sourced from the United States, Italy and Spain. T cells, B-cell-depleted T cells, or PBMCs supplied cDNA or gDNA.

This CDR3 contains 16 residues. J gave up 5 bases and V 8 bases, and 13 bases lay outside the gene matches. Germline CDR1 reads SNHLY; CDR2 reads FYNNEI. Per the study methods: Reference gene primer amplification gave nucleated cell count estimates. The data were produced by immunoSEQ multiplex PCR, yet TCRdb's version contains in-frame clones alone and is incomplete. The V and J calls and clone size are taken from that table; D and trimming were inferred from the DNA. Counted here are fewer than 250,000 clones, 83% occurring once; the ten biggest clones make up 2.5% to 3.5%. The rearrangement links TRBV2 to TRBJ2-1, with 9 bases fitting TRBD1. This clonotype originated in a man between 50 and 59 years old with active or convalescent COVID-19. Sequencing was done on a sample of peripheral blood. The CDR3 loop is CASSLPGQGRHNEQFF. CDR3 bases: TGTGCCAGCTCACTTCCGGGACAGGGTCGGCACAATGAGCAGTTCTTC.